This TCR beta chain was captured in a study of cytomegalovirus exposure and HLA in healthy donors. Background on the study: Prior work identified around 120 million unique TCR beta sequences in 150 million to 200 million T cells. General study results and limits: Analyzed later, association rates of TCRs varied across HLA loci, with DRB1 most and HLA-C fewest. Analyses of presence and absence presupposed an approximately uniform sequencing depth across donors.

Germline values: CDR1 SNHLY, CDR2 FYNNEI. With 3 bases removed from V and 2 bases from J, the gap between germline ends came to 10 bases. The CDR3 is made up of 14 amino acids. In the PCR, 60 Vbeta and 13 Jbeta primers were used. Method: immunoSEQ multiplex PCR; TCRdb's copy keeps in-frame clones and lacks some. The table lists under 200,000 clones. As concerns this clone: The antigen is not known.

The chain combines TRBV2 with TRBJ1-1; D is unresolved. This receptor was taken from a woman between 18 and 29 years old in good health and CMV-seropositive. The sequenced material came from PBMCs. The DNA of the CDR3 is TGTGCCAGCAGTGATAGCAGCCTAAACACTGAAGCTTTCTTT. This codes for CASSDSSLNTEAFF.